These T cell receptor beta chains were read from a single sample in a study of blood T cell repertoires in COVID-19. Produced via immunoSEQ multiplex PCR; TCRdb's table is partial and in-frame only. This sample yields 55,000 to 75,000 clones, of which about 89% are seen a single time; under 9.5% belongs to the top ten. Input material: peripheral blood. These receptors were obtained from a man aged 50 to 59 with active COVID-19. CDR3s include the opening cysteine and the closing phenylalanine or tryptophan. The D gene is left open where the match is weak. A row's size may be missing; if present it is once, few, many or a size class.

J,V,size,D,DNA,CDR3
TRBJ1-3,TRBV24-1,NA,NA,TGTGCCACCAGTGATTCCCGGAACAGTGGAAACACCATATATTTT,CATSDSRNSGNTIYF
TRBJ1-2,TRBV11-1,NA,NA,TGTGCCAGCAGCTACAGGGATGGCTACACCTTC,CASSYRDGYTF
TRBJ2-7,TRBV28,NA,NA,TGTGCCAGCAGTTTAGCGGGATACGAGCAGTACTTC,CASSLAGYEQYF
TRBJ1-2,TRBV7-9,NA,NA,TGTGCCAGCAGCCTCGACGGAGGCGGAGGCTACACCTTC,CASSLDGGGGYTF
TRBJ2-7,TRBV19,NA,TRBD1,TGTGCCAGTAGTATTGAGGCGACAGGGCTAACCTACGAGCAGTACTTC,CASSIEATGLTYEQYF
TRBJ1-2,TRBV14,NA,NA,TGTGCCAGCAGCCCAGGGACTCCCGAATGGGGCTACACCTTC,CASSPGTPEWGYTF
TRBJ2-5,TRBV5-1,NA,NA,TGCGCCAGCAGACAGGGCCTTGGCCAAGAGACCCAGTACTTC,CASRQGLGQETQYF
TRBJ1-5,TRBV7-2,NA,TRBD1,TGTGCCAGCAGCACCCGACAGGGGAATGAGCCCCAGCATTTT,CASSTRQGNEPQHF
TRBJ2-5,TRBV11-1,NA,TRBD1,TGTGCCAGCAGCAGGGACAGGGGTAGGGAGACCCAGTACTTC,CASSRDRGRETQYF
TRBJ1-5,TRBV19,NA,NA,TGTGCCAGTAGTATATGGACAACGAGCAATCAGCCCCAGCATTTT,CASSIWTTSNQPQHF
TRBJ1-1,TRBV19,few,NA,TGTGCCTCCTCCCTTAGGGGAATTGGTGAAGCTTTCTTT,CASSLRGIGEAFF
TRBJ2-1,TRBV5-3,NA,TRBD2,TGTGCCAGAAGCTTGGTGTTGCGGGAGTACTACAATGAGCAGTTCTTC,CARSLVLREYYNEQFF
TRBJ2-1,TRBV24-1,NA,TRBD2,TGTGCCACCGAGACTAGCGGCAGCTCCTACAATGAGCAGTTCTTC,CATETSGSSYNEQFF
TRBJ2-7,TRBV6-5,NA,TRBD1,TGTGCCAGCAGTTACTCCGGGACAGGGCAGGACGAGCAGTACTTC,CASSYSGTGQDEQYF
TRBJ2-2,TRBV19,few,NA,TGTGCCAGTAGTACGGGTTTTACCGGGGAGCTGTTTTTT,CASSTGFTGELFF
TRBJ1-1,TRBV28,NA,NA,TGTGCCAGCAGTTTCTACCGGGACTCTTTGAACACTGAAGCTTTCTTT,CASSFYRDSLNTEAFF
TRBJ1-5,TRBV12-2,NA,NA,NA,CASRWGTGIHQPQHF
TRBJ1-5,TRBV28,once,NA,TGTGCCAGCAGCCCCCTTAGCAATCAGCCCCAGCATTTT,CASSPLSNQPQHF
TRBJ1-2,TRBV11-2,once,NA,TGTGCCAGCAGCTTAGTGGTACCTCCGAGTAACTATGGCTACACCTTC,CASSLVVPPSNYGYTF
TRBJ2-7,TRBV10-3,NA,TRBD1,TGTGCCATCAGTGAGTGGGACAGGGGCCCCGAGCAGTACTTC,CAISEWDRGPEQYF
TRBJ1-2,TRBV28,NA,NA,TGTGCCAGCAGTTTATTGGGGCAGAACTATGGCTACACCTTC,CASSLLGQNYGYTF
TRBJ1-2,TRBV5-4,NA,TRBD1,TGTGCCAGCAGCTCCGCCGACAGGGCGGGTGGCTACACCTTC,CASSSADRAGGYTF
TRBJ1-1,TRBV7-8,once,NA,TGTGCCAGCAGCTACACCGGGACAATGAACACTGAAGCTTTCTTT,CASSYTGTMNTEAFF
TRBJ2-7,TRBV30,NA,NA,TGTGCCCGCTTCGCGGGACGGTTGTACTTC,CARFAGRLYF
TRBJ2-7,TRBV30,NA,TRBD2,TGTGCCTGGAGTCTAGCGCTGGGACTAGCGGAGCAGTACTTC,CAWSLALGLAEQYF
TRBJ2-1,TRBV27,NA,TRBD2,TGTGCCAGCAGCCTAGCGGGAGGAAAAGGCAATGAGCAGTTCTTC,CASSLAGGKGNEQFF
TRBJ2-2,TRBV7-2,NA,NA,TGTGCCAGCAGCTTAGCCTGGGGGACTCGCCATAGCCAGGGGGCCGGGGAGCTGTTTTTT,CASSLAWGTRHSQGAGELFF
TRBJ2-1,TRBV3-1/TRBV3-2,NA,NA,TGTGCCAGCAGCTTTAGCGGCTCCTACAATGAGCAGTTCTTC,CASSFSGSYNEQFF
TRBJ1-6,TRBV28,few,NA,TGTGCCAGCAGTTTCCCCAGGGGACCCCTCCACTTT,CASSFPRGPLHF
TRBJ1-2,TRBV14,NA,TRBD1,TGTGCCAGCAGCCTTACATACCGGGACAGCGATTGCTATGGCTACACCTTC,CASSLTYRDSDCYGYTF
TRBJ2-1,TRBV4-2,NA,TRBD1,TGTGCCAGCAGCCACGGGGACAGGGGCTACAATGAGCAGTTCTTC,CASSHGDRGYNEQFF
TRBJ2-5,TRBV5-4,NA,TRBD2,TGTGCCAGCAGCTTGGTAGCCCGGACTAGCGGGAGAGAGACCCAGTACTTC,CASSLVARTSGRETQYF
TRBJ1-1,TRBV7-9,NA,TRBD1,TGTGCCAGCACCACAGGGGACACTGAAGCTTTCTTT,CASTTGDTEAFF
TRBJ2-3,TRBV11-2,NA,TRBD1,TGTGCCAGCAGAAAGCCCTACCGGACAGGCCAACCTAGCACAGATACGCAGTATTTT,CASRKPYRTGQPSTDTQYF
TRBJ2-2,TRBV7-3,NA,NA,TGTGCCAGCAGCTTCCCAGGGTCCGGGGAGCTGTTTTTT,CASSFPGSGELFF
TRBJ1-1,TRBV29-1,NA,TRBD1,TGCAGCCCACACCAGGGGGCTGGCACTGAAGCTTTCTTT,CSPHQGAGTEAFF
TRBJ1-1,TRBV9,NA,NA,TGTGCCAGCAGCGTGGGACATCCGAACACTGAAGCTTTCTTT,CASSVGHPNTEAFF
TRBJ2-1,TRBV5-6,NA,TRBD2,TGTGCCAGCAGCTTGGCCGGACTAGCGGGAGTGGATGAGCAGTTCTTC,CASSLAGLAGVDEQFF
TRBJ2-3,TRBV4-1,NA,NA,TGCGCCAGCAGCCAAGCGGTCACAGATACGCAGTATTTT,CASSQAVTDTQYF
TRBJ1-5,TRBV6-6,once,TRBD1,TGTGCCAGCAGTTACGGGCAGGGGGCAGGACAGCCCCAGCATTTT,CASSYGQGAGQPQHF
TRBJ2-3,TRBV18,NA,TRBD2,TGTGCCAGCTCACGGAGCGGGGGAAGCACAGATACGCAGTATTTT,CASSRSGGSTDTQYF
TRBJ2-2,TRBV7-2,NA,TRBD1,TGTGCCAGCAATCCGGGACAGGGATCGAACACCGGGGAGCTGTTTTTT,CASNPGQGSNTGELFF
TRBJ2-3,TRBV5-6,NA,NA,TGTGCCAGCAGCTTACAGACCACAGATACGCAGTATTTT,CASSLQTTDTQYF
TRBJ1-6,TRBV19,NA,TRBD1,TGTGCCAGTAGGCCCCCGGGACAGGATGAATCACCCCTCCACTTT,CASRPPGQDESPLHF
TRBJ2-3,TRBV13,NA,NA,TGTGCCAGCACCGATCTAGGGGTGAGTGGAGATACGCAGTATTTT,CASTDLGVSGDTQYF
TRBJ2-3,TRBV7-2,NA,NA,TGTGCCAGCAGCTTACTTGCGGTGAGCACAGATACGCAGTATTTT,CASSLLAVSTDTQYF
TRBJ1-1,TRBV7-2,NA,TRBD1,TGTGCCAGCAGCCCTTTGACAGGGAGGTACACTGAAGCTTTCTTT,CASSPLTGRYTEAFF
TRBJ1-2,TRBV5-1,NA,TRBD1,TGCGCCAGCAGCCCGGACAGGAGCCCTGGTGGCTACACCTTC,CASSPDRSPGGYTF
TRBJ2-2,TRBV7-3,NA,TRBD2,TGTGCCAGCAGCACGGGAGGAACCGGGGAGCTGTTTTTT,CASSTGGTGELFF
TRBJ2-2,TRBV18,NA,NA,TGTGCCAGCTCCCAAAACAGGGTCAGCCCAACCGGGGAGCTGTTTTTT,CASSQNRVSPTGELFF
TRBJ1-2,TRBV5-4,NA,TRBD1,TGTGCCAGCAGGCGGGACAGTAACTATGGCTACACCTTC,CASRRDSNYGYTF
TRBJ2-5,TRBV30,once,TRBD2,TGTGCCTGGAGTCCCCTCGGCCTAGCGGGCCAAGAGACCCAGTACTTC,CAWSPLGLAGQETQYF
TRBJ2-5,TRBV7-9,NA,TRBD1,TGTGCCAGCAGCTTAGCGACAGGGGGAGAGACCCAGTACTTC,CASSLATGGETQYF
TRBJ2-5,TRBV28,NA,NA,TGTGCCAGCAGTTTGGTCGGTGAACTCCAAGAGACCCAGTACTTC,CASSLVGELQETQYF
TRBJ2-7,TRBV27,NA,TRBD2,TGTGCCAGCAGGGGGACTAGCGGGGCCTCCTACGAGCAGTACTTC,CASRGTSGASYEQYF